The following is a TCR beta chain sequence with its context. The sample originates from a study of blood T cell repertoires in COVID-19. Looking at the study overall: COVID-19 samples from acute and convalescent phases originated in the United States, Italy and Spain. From T cells, B-cell-depleted T cells, or PBMCs came the material, which was cDNA or gDNA.

V was pared by 1 base and J by 10 bases, with 10 bases between. The CDR3 loop spans 12 amino acids. CDR1 is SGHDN, CDR2 FVKESK, per germline. Original analysis: By means of reference gene primer amplification, nucleated cell counts were estimated. The repertoire was sequenced with immunoSEQ multiplex PCR; TCRdb's copy has only in-frame clones and lacks some. That table supplies the V and J calls and clone size; D and trimming were determined from the DNA. The repertoire consists of around 170,000 clones, with 80% to 90% occurring once and the leading ten covering 13% to 15%. The source material was peripheral blood. The chain joins TRBV14 to TRBJ1-1; a weak D match, TRBD1 (6 bases). This receptor was obtained from a man aged 25 to 40 with active or convalescent COVID-19. For the CDR3, the DNA is TGTGCCAGCAGCCAAGTGGGGGCGGTAGCTTTCTTT. Encoded protein: CASSQVGAVAFF.